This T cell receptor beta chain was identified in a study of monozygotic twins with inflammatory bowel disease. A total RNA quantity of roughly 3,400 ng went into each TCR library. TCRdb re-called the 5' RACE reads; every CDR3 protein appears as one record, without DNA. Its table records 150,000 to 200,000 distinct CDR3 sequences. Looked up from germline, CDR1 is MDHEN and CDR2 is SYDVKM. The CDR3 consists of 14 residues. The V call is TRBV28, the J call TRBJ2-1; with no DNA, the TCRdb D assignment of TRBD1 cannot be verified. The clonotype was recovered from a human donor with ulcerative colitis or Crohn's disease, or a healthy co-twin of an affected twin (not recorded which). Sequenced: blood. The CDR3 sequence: CASSFWRGSNEQFF.